This is a list of T cell receptor beta chains from one sample in a study of blood T cell repertoires in COVID-19. Method: immunoSEQ multiplex PCR; TCRdb's copy keeps in-frame clones and lacks some. The sample lists about 140,000 clones, roughly 80% occurring once. The material sequenced was PBMCs or T cells enriched from blood (not recorded which). The receptor source for this set is a middle-aged man with acute COVID-19. The conserved cysteine and the conserved F or W are not part of the CDR3 here. The D gene is left open where the match is weak.

v_call: TRBV27; d_call: TRBD1; cdr3_aa: ASSLLDRGRRTEAF
v_call: TRBV25-1; d_call: NA; cdr3_aa: ASSERGNQPQH
v_call: TRBV27; d_call: TRBD1; cdr3_aa: ASSLLIGTGETEAF
v_call: TRBV6-5; d_call: TRBD2; cdr3_aa: ASSYRASGTPYEQY
v_call: TRBV4-1; d_call: TRBD1; cdr3_aa: ASSRAGTGSSNYGYT
v_call: TRBV7-9; d_call: TRBD1; cdr3_aa: ASSLEGASGYT
v_call: TRBV4-1; d_call: NA; cdr3_aa: ASSSIVGVTEAF
v_call: TRBV10-3; d_call: TRBD1; cdr3_aa: AISDGGQGADDEAF
v_call: TRBV4-1; d_call: TRBD1; cdr3_aa: ASSQEDRGSGQPQH
v_call: TRBV11-2; d_call: TRBD1; cdr3_aa: ATSTGGLLEQY
v_call: TRBV6-5; d_call: NA; cdr3_aa: ASGSGYASSEQY
v_call: TRBV5-1; d_call: NA; cdr3_aa: ASSLFGTGELF
v_call: TRBV12-5; d_call: NA; cdr3_aa: ASALYLGAGELTDTQY
v_call: TRBV4-1; d_call: TRBD2; cdr3_aa: ASSPRLAGSYEQY
v_call: TRBV6-5; d_call: NA; cdr3_aa: AVQDSNTDTQY
v_call: TRBV4-2; d_call: TRBD2; cdr3_aa: ASSLGLAGGQETQY
v_call: TRBV19; d_call: TRBD1; cdr3_aa: ASSSLTGRDGSYEQY
v_call: TRBV2; d_call: NA; cdr3_aa: ASLYSLNQPQH
v_call: TRBV7-2; d_call: TRBD1; cdr3_aa: ASSLPTGGWGQF
v_call: TRBV6-5; d_call: NA; cdr3_aa: ASRSGKRYEKLF
v_call: TRBV11-2; d_call: TRBD1; cdr3_aa: ASSPGGTLYNSPLH
v_call: TRBV11-2; d_call: TRBD2; cdr3_aa: ASSQSTSGTYEQY
v_call: TRBV15; d_call: NA; cdr3_aa: ATSAQTSTEQY
v_call: TRBV6-5; d_call: NA; cdr3_aa: ASGRASSYNSPLH
v_call: TRBV28; d_call: NA; cdr3_aa: ASSLGSRDNEQF
v_call: TRBV30; d_call: NA; cdr3_aa: AWRVRAGNTIY
v_call: TRBV10-3; d_call: TRBD1; cdr3_aa: AISEQTGLNSPLH
v_call: TRBV18; d_call: TRBD1; cdr3_aa: ASSPSDRENTEAF
v_call: TRBV25-1; d_call: TRBD1; cdr3_aa: ASNNRGYEQY
v_call: TRBV19; d_call: NA; cdr3_aa: ASGPPQPYEQY
v_call: TRBV6-2/TRBV6-3; d_call: TRBD1; cdr3_aa: ASSNFTDRRDGYT
v_call: TRBV3-1/TRBV3-2; d_call: TRBD1; cdr3_aa: ASSPRQGSYNSPLH
v_call: TRBV2; d_call: TRBD2; cdr3_aa: ASNQPRTSGSSYNEQF
v_call: TRBV28; d_call: NA; cdr3_aa: ASSPSGTLGNTIY
v_call: TRBV5-1; d_call: TRBD2; cdr3_aa: ASSLRSLTSGTYEQY
v_call: TRBV4-1; d_call: TRBD1; cdr3_aa: ASSQADGGRGQVYGYT
v_call: TRBV6-2/TRBV6-3; d_call: NA; cdr3_aa: ASSLLAGTHYGYT
v_call: TRBV5-4; d_call: TRBD1; cdr3_aa: ASSLAGTGYEQY
v_call: TRBV5-6; d_call: NA; cdr3_aa: ASSLEGSRGYNSPLH
v_call: TRBV28; d_call: NA; cdr3_aa: ASSFGGPGTQY
v_call: TRBV5-5; d_call: NA; cdr3_aa: ASSATYSYEQY
v_call: TRBV5-1; d_call: NA; cdr3_aa: ASSQASGVKTGANVLT